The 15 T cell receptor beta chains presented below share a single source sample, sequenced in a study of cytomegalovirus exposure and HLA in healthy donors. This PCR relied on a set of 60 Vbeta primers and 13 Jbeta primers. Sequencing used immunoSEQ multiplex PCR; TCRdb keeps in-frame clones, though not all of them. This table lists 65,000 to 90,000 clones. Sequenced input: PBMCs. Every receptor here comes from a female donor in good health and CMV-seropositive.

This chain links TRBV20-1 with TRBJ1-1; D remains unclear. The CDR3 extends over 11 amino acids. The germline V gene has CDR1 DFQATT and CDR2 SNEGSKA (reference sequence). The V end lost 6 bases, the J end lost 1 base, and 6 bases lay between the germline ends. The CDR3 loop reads CSAEGNTEAFF. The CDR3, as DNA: TGCAGTGCAGAGGGGAACACTGAAGCTTTCTTT.

This CDR3 is CASSPGLAGGETQYF. The CDR3 DNA sequence: TGTGCCAGCTCACCAGGACTAGCGGGAGGGGAGACCCAGTACTTC. The chain carries TRBV18 and TRBJ2-5, with 15 positions matching TRBD2. With 2 bases clipped from V and 5 bases from J, the junction kept 0 bases outside the gene matches. There are 15 residues in the CDR3. Germline-derived CDR1 and CDR2 are KGHSH and LQKENI.

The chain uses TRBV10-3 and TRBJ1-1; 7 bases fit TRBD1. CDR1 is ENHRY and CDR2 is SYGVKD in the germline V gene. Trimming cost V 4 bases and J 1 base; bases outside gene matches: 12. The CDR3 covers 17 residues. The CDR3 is CAISGDRPIEENTEAFF. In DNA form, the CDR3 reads TGTGCCATCAGTGGGGACAGACCCATAGAGGAGAACACTGAAGCTTTCTTT.

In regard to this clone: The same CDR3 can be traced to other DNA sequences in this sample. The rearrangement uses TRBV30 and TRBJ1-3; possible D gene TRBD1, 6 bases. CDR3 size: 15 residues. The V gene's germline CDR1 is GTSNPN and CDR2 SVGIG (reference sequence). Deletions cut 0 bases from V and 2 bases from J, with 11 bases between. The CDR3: CAWSVMGAAGNTIYF. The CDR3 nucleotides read TGTGCCTGGAGTGTAATGGGGGCTGCTGGAAACACCATATATTTT.

CDR3 sequence reads: CASREGGLAGWEQYF. DNA of the CDR3: TGTGCCAGCCGCGAAGGCGGACTAGCGGGATGGGAGCAGTACTTC. The gene calls are TRBV28 and TRBJ2-7; TRBD2 matches 12 bases. V lost 8 bases and J lost 7; bases outside the gene matches: 12. CDR3 length: 15 amino acids. Germline CDR1 and CDR2: MDHEN and SYDVKM.

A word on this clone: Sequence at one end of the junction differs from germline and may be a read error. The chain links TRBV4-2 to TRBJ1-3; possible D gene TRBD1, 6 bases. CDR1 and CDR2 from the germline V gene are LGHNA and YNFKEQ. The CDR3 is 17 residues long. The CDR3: CASSQERGRSGGNNIYF. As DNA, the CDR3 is TGTGCCAGCAGCCAAGAGAGGGGGAGATCGGGCGGAAACAACATATATTTT.

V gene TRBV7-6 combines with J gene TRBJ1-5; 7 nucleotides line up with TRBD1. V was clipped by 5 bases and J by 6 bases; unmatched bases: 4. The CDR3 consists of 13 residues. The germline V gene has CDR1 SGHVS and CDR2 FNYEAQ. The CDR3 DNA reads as TGTGCCAGCAGCACTAACAGGGGTCAGCCCCAGCATTTT. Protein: CASSTNRGQPQHF.

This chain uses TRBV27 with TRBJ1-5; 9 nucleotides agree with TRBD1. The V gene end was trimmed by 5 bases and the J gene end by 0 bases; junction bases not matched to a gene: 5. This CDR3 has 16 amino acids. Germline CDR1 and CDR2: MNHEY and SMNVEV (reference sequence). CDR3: CASSPDRGNSNQPQHF. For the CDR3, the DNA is TGTGCCAGCAGTCCGGACAGGGGAAATAGCAATCAGCCCCAGCATTTT.

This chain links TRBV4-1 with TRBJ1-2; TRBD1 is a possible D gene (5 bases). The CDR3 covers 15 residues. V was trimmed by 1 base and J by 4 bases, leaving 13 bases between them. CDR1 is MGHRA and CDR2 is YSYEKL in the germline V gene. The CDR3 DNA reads TGCGCCAGCAGCCAAGCTTACAGGCAACTCTATGGCTACACCTTC. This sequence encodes CASSQAYRQLYGYTF.

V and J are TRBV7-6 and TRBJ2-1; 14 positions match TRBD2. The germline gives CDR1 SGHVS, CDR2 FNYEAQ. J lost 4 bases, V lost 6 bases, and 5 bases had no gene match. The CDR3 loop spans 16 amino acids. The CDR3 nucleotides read TGTGCCAGCAGTTCGACTAGCGGGAGGGTTTACAATGAGCAGTTCTTC. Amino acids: CASSSTSGRVYNEQFF.

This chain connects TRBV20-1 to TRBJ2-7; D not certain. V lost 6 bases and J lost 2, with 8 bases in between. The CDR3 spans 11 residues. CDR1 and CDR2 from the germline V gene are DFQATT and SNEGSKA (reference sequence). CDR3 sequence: CSASEPYEQYF. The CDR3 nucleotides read TGCAGTGCGTCAGAACCCTACGAGCAGTACTTC.

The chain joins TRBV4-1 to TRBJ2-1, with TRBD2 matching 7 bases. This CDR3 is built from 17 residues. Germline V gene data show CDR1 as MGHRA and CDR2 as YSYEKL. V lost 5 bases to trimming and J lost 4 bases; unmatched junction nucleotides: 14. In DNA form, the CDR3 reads TGCGCCAGCAGCGGACGTCCCCTAGCGGCGGAGTACAATGAGCAGTTCTTC. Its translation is CASSGRPLAAEYNEQFF.

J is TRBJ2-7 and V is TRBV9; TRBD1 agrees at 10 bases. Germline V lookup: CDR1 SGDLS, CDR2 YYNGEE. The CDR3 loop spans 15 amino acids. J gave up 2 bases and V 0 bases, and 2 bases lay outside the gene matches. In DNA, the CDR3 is TGTGCCAGCAGCGTAGCCGGGACAGGGGCCTACGAGCAGTACTTC. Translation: CASSVAGTGAYEQYF. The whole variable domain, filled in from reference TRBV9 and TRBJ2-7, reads DSGVTQTPKHLITATGQRVTLRCSPRSGDLSVYWYQQSLDQGLQFLIQYYNGEERAKGNILERFSAQQFPDLHSELNLSSLELGDSALYFCASSVAGTGAYEQYFGPGTRLTVT.

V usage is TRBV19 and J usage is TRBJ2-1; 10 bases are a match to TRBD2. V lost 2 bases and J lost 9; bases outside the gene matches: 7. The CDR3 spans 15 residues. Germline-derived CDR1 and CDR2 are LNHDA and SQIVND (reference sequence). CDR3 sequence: CASSIRLAGVGEQFF. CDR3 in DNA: TGTGCCAGTAGTATACGGCTAGCGGGAGTTGGTGAGCAGTTCTTC. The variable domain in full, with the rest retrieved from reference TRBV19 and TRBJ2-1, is DGGITQSPKYLFRKEGQNVTLSCEQNLNHDAMYWYRQDPGQGLRLIYYSQIVNDFQKGDIAEGYSVSREKKESFPLTVTSAQKNPTAFYLCASSIRLAGVGEQFFGPGTRLTVL.

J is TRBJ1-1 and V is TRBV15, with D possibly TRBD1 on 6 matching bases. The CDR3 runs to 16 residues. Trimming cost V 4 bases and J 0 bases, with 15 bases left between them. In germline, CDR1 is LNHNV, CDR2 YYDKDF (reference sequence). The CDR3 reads CATSTIRTDMNTEAFF. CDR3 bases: TGTGCCACCAGCACCATAAGGACAGACATGAACACTGAAGCTTTCTTT.